This T cell receptor beta chain came from a study of graft-versus-host responses after intestinal transplantation. At the level of the study: All recipients were given anti-thymocyte globulin induction, and tacrolimus and steroids were then administered for roughly three years.

With respect to this clone: Its target is unknown.

The CDR3 spans 16 residues. V was cut by 8 bases and J by 2 bases, with 19 bases left in between. Germline CDR1 reads SEHNR; CDR2 reads FQNEAQ (reference sequence). Using immunoSEQ multiplex PCR, the repertoire was profiled, and TCRdb retains in-frame clones only, with some absent. This table has over 75,000 clones, around 90% appearing once. The sequence was collected from a human donor who was the organ donor for an intestinal transplant. The source material was unstimulated CD8+ T cells sorted from spleen or lymph node cells, sampled before transplant. The chain joins TRBV7-9 to TRBJ1-5; TRBD1 might be the D (5 bases). For the CDR3, the DNA is TGTGCCAGCGGACATCTACTACCGGTCCGCAATCAGCCCCAGCATTTT. Translation: CASGHLLPVRNQPQHF.